The rows below give T cell receptor beta chains drawn from one sample of a study of blood T cell repertoires in COVID-19. Assay: immunoSEQ multiplex PCR; the TCRdb copy retains only in-frame clones and omits some. The sample has approximately 80,000 clones, approximately 81% seen once. The sequenced material came from peripheral blood. Every receptor here comes from an elderly man with acute or convalescent COVID-19. Both conserved end residues are part of each CDR3. D genes are given only for firm matches. Clone size is not always given. Where it is, it says once, few, many or a class for expanded clones.

TGTGCCAGCAGTCCCTTGGGACTAGAACCGCCGGGCCCCGATACGCAGTATTTT CASSPLGLEPPGPDTQYF TRBV6-6 - TRBD2 TRBJ2-3
TGTGCCTGGAGCTATCGAGAGGGCAAGCCCCAGCATTTT CAWSYREGKPQHF TRBV30 - - TRBJ1-5
TGCGCCAGCAGCTTGGGCGGGGGGCCCGGCTCTGGGGCCAACGTCCTGACTTTC CASSLGGGPGSGANVLTF TRBV5-1 - TRBD2 TRBJ2-6
TGTGCCAGCAGCTTGATGGAAATACAGGGATCTGAAGCTTTCTTT CASSLMEIQGSEAFF TRBV7-9 few - TRBJ1-1
TGTGCCAGTACTGGAGGAGGGGTTGGCTACACCTTC CASTGGGVGYTF TRBV28 few - TRBJ1-2
TGTGCCAGCAGTTGGGGACAGCGGGAGTATGCACCCCTCCACTTT CASSWGQREYAPLHF TRBV6-5 - TRBD1 TRBJ1-6
TGTGCCAGCAGTGCCGGGATGGTTGGCTACACCTTC CASSAGMVGYTF TRBV28 few - TRBJ1-2
TGTGCCAGCAGCGTAGGGACAGGGGCCATGAACACTGAAGCTTTCTTT CASSVGTGAMNTEAFF TRBV9 - TRBD1 TRBJ1-1
TGTGCCAGCAGTGAATCGGCAGGGGGCATCTATGGCTACACCTTC CASSESAGGIYGYTF TRBV25-1 - TRBD1 TRBJ1-2
TGTGCCAGCAGCTTAGAGCGGCAGTCCTCAGCTTTCTTT CASSLERQSSAFF TRBV7-2 - - TRBJ1-1
TGCAGCGTTGGCGGACTAGCGGGAGGGAAGTGGGGCACAGATACGCAGTATTTT CSVGGLAGGKWGTDTQYF TRBV29-1 - TRBD2 TRBJ2-3
TGTGCCAGCAGCATGGCTAATGAGCAGTTCTTC CASSMANEQFF TRBV7-6 - - TRBJ2-1
TGTGCCAGCAGTGGTCGGGTAAACACCGGGGAGCTGTTTTTT CASSGRVNTGELFF TRBV6-2/TRBV6-3 few - TRBJ2-2
TGCGCCAGCAGCTCCCAGACAGTGAACACTGAAGCTTTCTTT CASSSQTVNTEAFF TRBV5-1 once - TRBJ1-1
TGTGCCAGCAGTTACTCGAGGTCAGGGGCTGATTCACCCCTCCACTTT CASSYSRSGADSPLHF TRBV6-6 - - TRBJ1-6
TGTGCCAGCAGCACCCGGACGGGAGCGGGATCACCCCTCCACTTT CASSTRTGAGSPLHF TRBV7-2 - - TRBJ1-6
TGTGCCAGCAGTCCCACGGGACAGGGGGGTTATGGCTACACCTTC CASSPTGQGGYGYTF TRBV6-5 few TRBD1 TRBJ1-2
TGTGCCAGCACTTCGAGGGCTGAAGCTTTCTTT CASTSRAEAFF TRBV2 - - TRBJ1-1
TGTGCCAGCTCAGAGGAACAGGGAAAAGTAGAGGCTTTCTTT CASSEEQGKVEAFF TRBV18 - - TRBJ1-1
TGTGCCAGCTCCGGAGGAGGCGACGAGCAGTACTTC CASSGGGDEQYF TRBV18 - - TRBJ2-7
TGTGCCACCAGTGATTTGGGGCAGGGGAATGAGCAGTTCTTC CATSDLGQGNEQFF TRBV24-1 - - TRBJ2-1
TGTGCCAGCAGTTTGACAGGGCGAGGCTCCTACGAGCAGTACTTC CASSLTGRGSYEQYF TRBV28 - TRBD1 TRBJ2-7
TGTGCCAGCAGTGCAACTAGCGGGAGAGCTGATACGCAGTATTTT CASSATSGRADTQYF TRBV2 - TRBD2 TRBJ2-3
TGTGCCAGCTCACTGCGGACTAGCGCACACAATGAGCAGTTCTTC CASSLRTSAHNEQFF TRBV18 - TRBD2 TRBJ2-1
TGTGCCAGCAGTGATCCGGGGTATTCACCCCTCCACTTT CASSDPGYSPLHF TRBV6-2/TRBV6-3 - - TRBJ1-6